This T cell receptor beta chain was recorded in a study of T cell changes during pregnancy in multiple sclerosis. Assay: immunoSEQ multiplex PCR; the TCRdb copy retains only in-frame clones and omits some. This sample has around 30,000 clones; more than 90% occur once, and the top ten carry more than 0.7%. The sequence derives from a female donor with multiple sclerosis, enrolled in a pregnancy study. Specimen: CD4+ T cells from peripheral blood mononuclear cells, collected in the first trimester of pregnancy.

The CDR3 DNA reads TGCAGCGCTCGGGATAACACCGGGGAGCTGTTTTTT. This translates into CSARDNTGELFF. J is TRBJ2-2 and V is TRBV29-1; perhaps TRBD2 as D (5 bases). The V end lost 7 bases, the J end lost 2 bases, and 8 bases lay between the germline ends. The CDR3 is made up of 12 amino acids. Germline CDR1 reads SQVTM; CDR2 reads ANQGSEA.